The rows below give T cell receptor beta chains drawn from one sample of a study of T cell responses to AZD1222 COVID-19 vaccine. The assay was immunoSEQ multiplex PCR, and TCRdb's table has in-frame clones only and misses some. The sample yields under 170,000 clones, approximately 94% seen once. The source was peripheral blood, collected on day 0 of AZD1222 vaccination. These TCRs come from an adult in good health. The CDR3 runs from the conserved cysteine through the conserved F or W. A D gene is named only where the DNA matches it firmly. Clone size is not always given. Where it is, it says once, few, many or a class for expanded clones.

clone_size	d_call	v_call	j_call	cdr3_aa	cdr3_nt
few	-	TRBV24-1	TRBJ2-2	CATSGDLNTGELFF	TGTGCCACCAGCGGGGATTTGAACACCGGGGAGCTGTTTTTT
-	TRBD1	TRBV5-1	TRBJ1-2	CASSRTGGVYGYTF	TGCGCCAGCAGCCGGACAGGGGGCGTCTATGGCTACACCTTC
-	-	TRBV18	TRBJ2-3	CASSQGLTDTQYF	TGTGCCAGCTCCCAGGGGCTCACAGATACGCAGTATTTT
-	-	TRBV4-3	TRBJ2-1	CASSQGNGLYNEQFF	TGCGCCAGCAGCCAAGGTAATGGCCTCTACAATGAGCAGTTCTTC
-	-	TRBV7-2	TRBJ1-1	CASSSGPNTEAFF	TGTGCCAGCAGCTCCGGGCCGAACACTGAAGCTTTCTTT
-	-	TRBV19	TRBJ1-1	CASSIERGDTEAFF	TGTGCCAGTAGTATAGAGAGGGGTGACACTGAAGCTTTCTTT
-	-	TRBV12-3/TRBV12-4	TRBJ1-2	CASTPGPAWGYTF	TGTGCCAGCACCCCCGGGCCCGCTTGGGGCTACACCTTC
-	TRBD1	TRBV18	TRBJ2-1	CASSPPRQGARSNEQFF	TGTGCCAGCTCACCACCCCGACAGGGGGCGCGGAGCAATGAGCAGTTCTTC
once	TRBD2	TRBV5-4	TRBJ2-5	CASSPPTPAGGPNF	TGTGCCAGCAGCCCCCCCACTCCCGCGGGAGGGCCGAACTTC
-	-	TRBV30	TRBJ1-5	CAWSVGGFGNQPQHF	TGTGCCTGGAGTGTCGGAGGTTTTGGCAATCAGCCCCAGCATTTT
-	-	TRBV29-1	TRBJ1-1	CSVGPAGGGNTEAFF	TGCAGCGTTGGACCGGCGGGGGGCGGGAACACTGAAGCTTTCTTT
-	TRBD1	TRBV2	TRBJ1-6	CASSDRGPAVSPLHF	TGTGCCAGCAGTGACAGGGGGCCGGCGGTTTCACCCCTCCACTTT
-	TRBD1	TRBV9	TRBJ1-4	CASSVGGQEKLFF	TGTGCCAGCAGCGTAGGGGGACAGGAAAAACTGTTTTTT
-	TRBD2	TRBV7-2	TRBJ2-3	CASSSSGARTDTQYF	TGTGCCAGCAGCTCTAGCGGGGCACGCACAGATACGCAGTATTTT
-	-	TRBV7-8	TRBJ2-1	CASGRGGPDEQFF	TGTGCCAGCGGGAGGGGGGGCCCCGATGAGCAGTTCTTC
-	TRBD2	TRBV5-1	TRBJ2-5	CASSSGGPQETQYF	TGCGCCAGCAGCTCGGGGGGACCCCAAGAGACCCAGTACTTC